The 17 T cell receptor beta chains below all came from one sample that was sequenced in a study of blood T cell repertoires in COVID-19. Sequenced by immunoSEQ multiplex PCR; TCRdb stores in-frame clones only, minus some. The table has roughly 150,000 clones, 80% to 90% seen once; the top ten hold roughly 2%. Sample: peripheral blood. These receptors all come from a woman of 80 years or more with acute or convalescent COVID-19.

This clone was observed once. The chain combines TRBV6-5 with TRBJ2-6, with D tentatively TRBD1 (6 bases). V was clipped by 4 bases and J by 2 bases, with 12 bases between them. Germline loops: CDR1 MNHEY, CDR2 SVGAGI. The CDR3 has 16 amino acids. As DNA, the CDR3 is TGTGCCAGCAGTTCAGGGGTTTCGACTGGGGCCAACGTCCTGACTTTC. Translating gives CASSSGVSTGANVLTF.

The chain joins TRBV7-2 to TRBJ1-6; 8 nucleotides align to TRBD1. This CDR3 region has 14 residues. From germline, CDR1 is SGHTA and CDR2 FQGNSA. The trim removed 6 bases at V and 7 bases at J, leaving 5 bases unmatched. Here the CDR3 DNA reads TGTGCCAGCAGTAGAACAGGGGGAAATTCACCCCTCCACTTT. It translates to CASSRTGGNSPLHF.

V usage is TRBV3-1 (or the pseudogene TRBV3-2) and J usage is TRBJ1-1; D is ambiguous. V was clipped by 4 bases and J by 1 base, with 10 bases between them. The germline gives CDR1 LGHDT, CDR2 YNNKEL (reference sequence). The CDR3 is 14 residues long. CDR3 in amino acids: CASSPRLGNTEAFF. As DNA, the CDR3 is TGTGCCAGCAGCCCCAGACTGGGGAACACTGAAGCTTTCTTT.

The chain recombines TRBV29-1 with TRBJ1-1, with 7 bases identical to TRBD1. V was clipped by 6 bases and J by 1 base; unmatched bases: 8. Per germline, CDR1 SQVTM and CDR2 ANQGSEA. CDR3 length equals 14 residues. For the CDR3, the DNA is TGCAGCGTGAGACAGGGAAGCGGGAACACTGAAGCTTTCTTT. Encoded protein: CSVRQGSGNTEAFF.

The chain recombines TRBV6-5 with TRBJ1-2; 8 positions match TRBD1. The CDR3 sequence is 12 residues long. With 6 bases clipped from V and 6 bases from J, the junction kept 3 bases outside the gene matches. Germline CDR1 MNHEY, CDR2 SVGAGI. Here the CDR3 DNA reads TGTGCCAGCAGCCAACAGGGGGATGGCTACACCTTC. Its translation is CASSQQGDGYTF.

The V and J genes are TRBV6-2 or TRBV6-3 and TRBJ2-2, with 8 bases fitting TRBD2. The CDR3 length is 16 residues. Looked up from germline, CDR1 is MNHEY and CDR2 is SVGEGT. J lost 4 bases, V lost 8 bases, and 12 bases had no gene match. CDR3 nucleotide sequence: TGTGCCAGCCGTAACTTGGGACTAGTCCCCACCGGGGAGCTGTTTTTT. Translation gives CASRNLGLVPTGELFF.

There are a few counts of this clone. The chain carries TRBV27 and TRBJ1-6, with a possible D match to TRBD1 (6 bases). Between the trimmed V and J ends, which lost 6 bases and 6 bases, there was a span of 12 bases. CDR3 length: 14 amino acids. Per the germline V gene, CDR1 is MNHEY and CDR2 is SMNVEV (reference sequence). The CDR3 protein is CASRPHRVNSPLHF. Here the CDR3 DNA reads TGTGCCAGCAGGCCTCACAGGGTTAATTCACCCCTCCACTTT.

This clone has just one count. The genes are TRBV11-1 and TRBJ2-2, with D perhaps matching TRBD1 (6 bases). The CDR3 length is 15 residues. V gave up 6 bases and J gave up 4 bases, with 15 bases separating them. Germline CDR1 reads SGHAT; CDR2 reads FQDESV (reference sequence). The DNA for the CDR3 is TGTGCCAGCAGTAACCGGGACATCTCCACCGGGGAGCTGTTTTTT. This gives the protein CASSNRDISTGELFF.

The chain employs TRBV2 and TRBJ1-5; D may be TRBD1 (5 bases). CDR1 SNHLY and CDR2 FYNNEI come from the germline V gene. This CDR3 region has 15 residues. V lost 4 bases to trimming and J lost 2 bases, with 12 bases between them. CDR3 sequence: CASSGGGDGNQPQHF. The CDR3 nucleotides are TGTGCCAGCAGTGGTGGGGGGGATGGCAATCAGCCCCAGCATTTT.

This chain uses TRBV2 with TRBJ2-6, with D uncertain. Trimming removed 7 bases from V and 0 bases from J, with 10 bases in between. The CDR3 is 15 amino acids. The germline V gene encodes CDR1 SNHLY and CDR2 FYNNEI. CDR3 loop: CASKLTSSGANVLTF. CDR3 sequence (DNA): TGTGCCAGCAAACTTACCTCCTCTGGGGCCAACGTCCTGACTTTC.

This clone was picked up a small number of times. The gene calls are TRBV29-1 and TRBJ2-7, with TRBD2 matching over 13 bases. The germline CDR1 and CDR2 sequences are SQVTM and ANQGSEA. V lost 5 bases and J lost 4; bases outside the gene matches: 5. This CDR3 has 14 amino acids. The CDR3 is CSVSGLAGVYEQYF. Written as DNA, the CDR3 is TGCAGCGTTTCTGGACTAGCGGGAGTTTACGAGCAGTACTTC.

This chain's CDR3 is CASSLTGGPTYEQYF. CDR3 coding DNA: TGCGCCAGCAGCCTGACAGGGGGCCCTACCTACGAGCAGTACTTC. The chain recombines TRBV4-3 with TRBJ2-7, with 10 bases aligning to TRBD1. V lost 4 bases, J lost 2 bases, and 5 bases stayed unmatched. Germline lookup yields CDR1 LGHNA and CDR2 YSLEER. There are 15 residues in the CDR3.

The chain has TRBV6-5 and TRBJ1-1; 8 bases match TRBD1. The CDR3 runs 13 residues. V shed 7 bases, J shed 6 bases, and the junction held 7 bases outside the gene matches. CDR1 is MNHEY, CDR2 SVGAGI, per germline. CDR3 bases: TGTGCCAGCATCACGACAGGGGTGCCTGAAGCTTTCTTT. This gives the protein CASITTGVPEAFF.

DNA for the CDR3: TGTGCCAGCAGCGTCCTCGATACGCAGTATTTT. Translating it yields CASSVLDTQYF. The chain has TRBV9 and TRBJ2-3; D gene ambiguous. V was cut by 2 bases and J by 6 bases, with 4 bases left in between. The CDR3 totals 11 residues. Germline lookup yields CDR1 SGDLS and CDR2 YYNGEE.

In its sample, this clone was seen a few times. The V gene is TRBV15, the J gene TRBJ2-7; 7 bases fit TRBD1. The CDR3 has 16 amino acids. After removal of 1 base from V and 3 bases from J, the junction contained 9 bases not matched to a gene. The germline V gene has CDR1 LNHNV and CDR2 YYDKDF (reference sequence). CDR3 protein: CATSRVEGTVSYEQYF. CDR3 bases: TGTGCCACCAGCAGAGTAGAAGGGACAGTAAGCTACGAGCAGTACTTC.

This chain connects TRBV5-1 to TRBJ1-2, with 7 bases that match TRBD1. This CDR3 comprises 14 residues. Germline lookup yields CDR1 SGHRS and CDR2 YFSETQ. Germline trimming cut 4 bases from V and 2 bases from J; bases unmatched to any gene: 5. CDR3 nucleotides: TGCGCCAGCAGCGCTTCGACAGGGAACTATGGCTACACCTTC. Encoded protein: CASSASTGNYGYTF.

The J gene is TRBJ1-4, the V gene TRBV9, with 8 bases fitting TRBD1. V was pared by 4 bases and J by 4 bases, with 6 bases of the junction left unmatched. Germline V lookup: CDR1 SGDLS, CDR2 YYNGEE. This CDR3 comprises 15 residues. CDR3 sequence reads: CASSPFGQGNEKLFF. The CDR3 bases are TGTGCCAGCAGCCCCTTCGGACAGGGTAATGAAAAACTGTTTTTT.